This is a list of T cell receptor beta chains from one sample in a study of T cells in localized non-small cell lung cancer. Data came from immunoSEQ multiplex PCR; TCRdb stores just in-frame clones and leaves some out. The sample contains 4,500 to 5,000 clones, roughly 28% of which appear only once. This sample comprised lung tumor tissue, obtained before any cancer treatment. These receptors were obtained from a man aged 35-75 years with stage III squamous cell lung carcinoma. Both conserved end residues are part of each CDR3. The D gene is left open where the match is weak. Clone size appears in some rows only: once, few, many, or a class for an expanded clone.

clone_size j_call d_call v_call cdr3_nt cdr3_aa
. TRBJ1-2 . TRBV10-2 TGCGCCATTACACCGGACACCTCTAACTATGGCTACACCTTC CAITPDTSNYGYTF
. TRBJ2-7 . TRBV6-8 TGTGCCAGCTCCTCGGGGAGATCCTACGAGCAGTACTTC CASSSGRSYEQYF
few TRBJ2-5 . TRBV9 TGTGCCAGCAGCGTCGGAGGGATTCAGGAGACCCAGTACTTC CASSVGGIQETQYF
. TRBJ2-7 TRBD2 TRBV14 TGTGCCAGCAGCCACCCAAATGCCGGGACTAGCTCCTACGAGCAGTACTTC CASSHPNAGTSSYEQYF
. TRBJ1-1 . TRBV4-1 TGCGCCAGCAGCCAAGTGCAGGGAAGTGGGAACACTGAAGCTTTCTTT CASSQVQGSGNTEAFF
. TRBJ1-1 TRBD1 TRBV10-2 TGCGCCAGCAGTGAACAGGGGTTTGGGGCTTTCTTT CASSEQGFGAFF
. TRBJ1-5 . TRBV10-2 TGCGCCAGCAGTGAGGGGAGCAATCAGCCCCAGCATTTT CASSEGSNQPQHF
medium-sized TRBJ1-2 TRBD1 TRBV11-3 TGTGCCAGCAGCCCCCAACCGCAGACAGGGAAAGGGGGCTACACCTTC CASSPQPQTGKGGYTF
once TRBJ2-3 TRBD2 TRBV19 TGTGCCAGTAGTTTGGGCGGGGGGAGCACAGATACGCAGTATTTT CASSLGGGSTDTQYF
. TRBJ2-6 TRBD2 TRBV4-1 TGCGCCAGCAGCCCCGGGGGAGGGACCCACTCTGGGGCCAACGTCCTGACTTTC CASSPGGGTHSGANVLTF
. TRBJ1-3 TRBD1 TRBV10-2 TGCGCCAGCAGTGATCAGGGGGCCTCTGGAAACACCATATATTTT CASSDQGASGNTIYF
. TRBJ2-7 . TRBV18 TGTGCCAGCTCACCGAACTCCTACGAGCAGTACTTC CASSPNSYEQYF
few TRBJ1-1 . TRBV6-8 TGTGCCAGCAGTTACGGGTTGGGTGGGGGAGGTGAAGCTTTCTTT CASSYGLGGGGEAFF
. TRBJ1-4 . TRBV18 TGTGCCAGCTCACCCGAAGCGGGGGCTTCTAATGAAAAACTGTTTTTT CASSPEAGASNEKLFF
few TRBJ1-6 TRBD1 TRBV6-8 TGTGCCAGCAGTGGGACAGGAAGAGGAAGTTCACCCCTCCACTTT CASSGTGRGSSPLHF
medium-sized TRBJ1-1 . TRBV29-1 TGCAGCGTCGCACACGGGGTCGGGGGCACTGAAGCTTTCTTT CSVAHGVGGTEAFF
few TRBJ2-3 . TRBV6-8 TGTGCCAGCAGTGAGCAGTACCTGGGCACAGATACGCAGTATTTT CASSEQYLGTDTQYF
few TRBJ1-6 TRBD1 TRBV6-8 TGTGCCATAAAATCCGGGACAGAAAATTCACCCCTCCACTTT CAIKSGTENSPLHF
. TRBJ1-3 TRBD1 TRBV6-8 TGTGCCAGCAGTTACTCACGTTGGGCAGGGGGAAACTCTGGAAACACCATATATTTT CASSYSRWAGGNSGNTIYF
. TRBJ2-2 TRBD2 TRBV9 TGTGCCAGCAGCATAACTAGCGACCCCGGGGAGCTGTTTTTT CASSITSDPGELFF
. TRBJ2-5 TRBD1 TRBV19 TGTGCCAGTAGTATGGGGACAGGGGGCCCGGAGACCCAGTACTTC CASSMGTGGPETQYF
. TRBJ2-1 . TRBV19 TGTGCCAGTAGTATACCGGGCCCCAATGAGCAGTTCTTC CASSIPGPNEQFF
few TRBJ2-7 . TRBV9 TGTGCCAGCAGCCCCCGGACAGAAGAGACCTACGAGCAGTACTTC CASSPRTEETYEQYF
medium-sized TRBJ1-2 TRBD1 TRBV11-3 TGTGCCAGCAGCTTTGGGCAGGGGGTTAGCTATGGCTACACCTTC CASSFGQGVSYGYTF
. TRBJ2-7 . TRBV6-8 TGTGCCAGCAGTTACTCGACGGAATCCTACGAGCAGTACTTC CASSYSTESYEQYF
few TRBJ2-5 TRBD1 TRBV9 TGTGCCAGCAGCGTGGGTGGGGGACAGGGTATAGAGACCCAGTACTTC CASSVGGGQGIETQYF
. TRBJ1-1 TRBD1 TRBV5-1 TGCGCCAGCAGCCCAGGACAGGCGAACACTGAAGCTTTCTTT CASSPGQANTEAFF
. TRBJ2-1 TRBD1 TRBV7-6 TGTGCCAGCAGCAGACAGGGGACCCTTCTGAACAATGAGCAGTTCTTC CASSRQGTLLNNEQFF
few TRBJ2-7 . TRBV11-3 TGTGCCAGCAGCTCACAGGTGGGGGTCGACGAGCAGTACTTC CASSSQVGVDEQYF
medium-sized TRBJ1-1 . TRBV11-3 TGTGCCAGCAGCTTAGATGGGCCGGGAGCATTCACTGAAGCTTTCTTT CASSLDGPGAFTEAFF
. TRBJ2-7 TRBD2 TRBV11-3 TGTGCCAGCAGCTTAGGAAGTCTAGCGGGGGGCTCCTACGAGCAGTACTTC CASSLGSLAGGSYEQYF
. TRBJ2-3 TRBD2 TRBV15 TGTGCCACCAGCAGACCTAGCGGGGGTGACCCAGATACGCAGTATTTT CATSRPSGGDPDTQYF
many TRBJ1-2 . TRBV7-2 TGTGCCAGCAGCCCCACCGATCACTATGGCTACACCTTC CASSPTDHYGYTF